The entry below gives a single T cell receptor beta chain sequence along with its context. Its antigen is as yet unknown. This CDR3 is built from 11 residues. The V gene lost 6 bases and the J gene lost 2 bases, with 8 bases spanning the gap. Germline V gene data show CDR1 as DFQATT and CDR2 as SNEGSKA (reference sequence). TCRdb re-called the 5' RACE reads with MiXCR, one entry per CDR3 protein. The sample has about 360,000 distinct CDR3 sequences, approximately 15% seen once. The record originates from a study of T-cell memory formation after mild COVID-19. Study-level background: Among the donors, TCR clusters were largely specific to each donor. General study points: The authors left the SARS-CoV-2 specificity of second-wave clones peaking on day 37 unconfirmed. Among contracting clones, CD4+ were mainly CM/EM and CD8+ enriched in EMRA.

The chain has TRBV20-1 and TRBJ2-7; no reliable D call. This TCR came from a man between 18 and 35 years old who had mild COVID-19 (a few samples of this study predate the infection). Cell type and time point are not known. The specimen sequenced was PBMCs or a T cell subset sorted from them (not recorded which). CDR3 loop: CSAVSPYEQYF. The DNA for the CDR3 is TGCAGTGCCGTATCCCCCTACGAGCAGTACTTC.